This T cell receptor beta chain is drawn from a study of a mutant IDH1 vaccine in newly diagnosed glioma. Study-level background: Patients got their first vaccination 4-6 weeks after radiotherapy alone, or with temozolomide cycles.

Remarks on this clone: What it binds is unknown.

Repertoires were generated with immunoSEQ multiplex PCR, while TCRdb's copy carries only in-frame clones and drops some. The data hold over 45,000 clones, with 85% to 95% observed a single time. Time point described: week 35, safety follow-up. Doses comprised 300 ug of mutant IDH1 20-mer peptide each, plus topical imiquimod. J gave up 3 bases and V 1 base, and 8 bases lay outside the gene matches. From germline, CDR1 is SGHTA and CDR2 FQGNSA. The CDR3 contains 17 residues. This chain links TRBV7-2 with TRBJ2-2, with TRBD1 matching 7 bases. This specimen was PBMCs, taken from a glioma patient whose treatment included an IDH1 peptide vaccine. This receptor was obtained from a man aged 45-65 years with glioma. As DNA, the CDR3 is TGTGCCAGCAGCTTAGATAAGGCAGGGGGATACACCGGGGAGCTGTTTTTT. It encodes CASSLDKAGGYTGELFF. Supplemented by reference TRBV7-2 and TRBJ2-2, the full variable domain reads GAGVSQSPSNKVTEKGKDVELRCDPISGHTALYWYRQSLGQGLEFLIYFQGNSAPDKSGLPSDRFSAERTGGSVSTLTIQRTQQEDSAVYLCASSLDKAGGYTGELFFGEGSRLTVL.